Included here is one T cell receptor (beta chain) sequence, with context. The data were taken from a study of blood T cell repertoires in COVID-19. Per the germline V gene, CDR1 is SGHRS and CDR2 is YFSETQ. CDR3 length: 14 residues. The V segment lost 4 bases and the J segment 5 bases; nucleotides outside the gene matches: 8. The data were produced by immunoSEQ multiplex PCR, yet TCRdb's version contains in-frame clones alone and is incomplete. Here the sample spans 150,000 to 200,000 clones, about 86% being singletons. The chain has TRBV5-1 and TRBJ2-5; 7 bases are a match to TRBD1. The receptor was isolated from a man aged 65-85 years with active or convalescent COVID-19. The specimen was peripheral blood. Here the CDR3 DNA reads TGCGCCAGCAGCGTCCGGGACAGTGGGGAGACCCAGTACTTC. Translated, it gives CASSVRDSGETQYF.